Below are 16 T cell receptor delta chains sequenced from a single sample in a study of gamma-delta chains in newborns, infants, children. TCRdb called clones from the reads again using CATT. The sample holds around 6,500 delta-chain clones, 0.5% to 0.85% seen once. The sequenced sample consisted of blood. The receptors derive from a child who was a newborn, infant or young child, either healthy, febrile or measles-vaccinated (not recorded which).

Judged by abundance, this clone is medium-sized. The chain uses TRDV2 and TRDJ3, with TRDD3 identical over 7 bases. V gave up 0 bases and J gave up 1 base; unmatched junction bases: 2. There are 17 residues in the CDR3. Germline CDR1 is GEAIGNYY and CDR2 is EKD. CDR3 residues: CACDTVGGSWDTRQMFF. The CDR3 DNA sequence: TGTGCCTGTGACACCGTTGGGGGATCCTGGGACACCCGACAGATGTTTTTC.

At least ten counts were recorded for this clone. This may arise from a read error, as a much more abundant clone is one base away. The sample carries other DNA sequences with the same CDR3. The chain couples TRDV2 to TRDJ2; 10 nucleotides agree with TRDD3. The V gene end was trimmed by 3 bases and the J gene end by 0 bases; junction bases not matched to a gene: 3. Germline CDR1 is GEAIGNYY and CDR2 is EKD. This CDR3 is 16 amino acids long. The CDR3 region has the DNA TGTGCCTGTGACGCCCTGGGGGATACTTTGACAGCACAACTCTTCTTT. This translates into CACDALGDTLTAQLFF.

This clone is medium-sized within its sample. The chain couples TRDV2 to TRDJ1, with 8 nucleotides matching TRDD3. J gave up 1 base and V 1 base, and 4 bases lay outside the gene matches. Germline V CDR1 and CDR2: GEAIGNYY, EKD. This CDR3 contains 15 residues. This chain's CDR3 is CACDTPWGITDKLIF. DNA of the CDR3: TGTGCCTGTGACACGCCTTGGGGGATCACCGATAAACTCATCTTT.

In its sample, this clone is large. This specimen includes other DNA sequences encoding the same CDR3. The genes are TRDV2 and TRDJ1; D is possibly TRDD3 (5 bases). The CDR3 is made up of 14 amino acids. Germline V gene lookup returns CDR1 GEAIGNYY and CDR2 EKD. Trimming shortened V by 0 bases and J by 0 bases, and 7 bases separated the two germline ends. The CDR3 DNA reads TGTGCCTGTGACACCGTGGGGTACACCGATAAACTCATCTTT. As protein: CACDTVGYTDKLIF.

Within the sample, this clone is medium-sized. The V call is TRDV2, the J call TRDJ3; 12 nucleotides match TRDD3. Germline values: CDR1 GEAIGNYY, CDR2 EKD. V shed 2 bases and J 2 bases; nucleotides not matched to a gene: 3. The CDR3 is 18 residues long. The CDR3 DNA follows: TGTGCCTGTGACAAACTGGGGGATACAACCTGGGACACCCGACAGATGTTTTTC. It translates to CACDKLGDTTWDTRQMFF.

Worth noting for this clone: TCRdb attributes to this sequence the protein of a much larger clone, which differs from the DNA translation at residue 13; a read error is likely, and the protein displayed is translated from the DNA. The chain combines TRDV2 with TRDJ3; weak D call: TRDD3 (6 bases). This CDR3 comprises 19 residues. Germline V gene data show CDR1 as GEAIGNYY and CDR2 as EKD. The CDR3: CACDTVRDGSSWGTRQMFF. CDR3 bases: TGTGCCTGTGACACCGTTAGGGATGGGAGCTCCTGGGGCACCCGACAGATGTTTTTC.

This chain uses TRDV2 with TRDJ3; 9 bases map to TRDD3. CDR3 size: 18 residues. Per the germline V gene, CDR1 is GEAIGNYY and CDR2 is EKD. The V and J ends lost 3 bases and 3 bases, in that order; junction bases with no gene match: 8. CDR3 region: CACDLILGDLWDTRQMFF. The CDR3 DNA follows: TGTGCCTGTGACTTGATACTGGGGGACCTCTGGGACACCCGACAGATGTTTTTC.

On this clone itself: At one end, the junction sequence differs from germline, possibly due to a read error. The sample has other DNA sequences that encode this CDR3 too. The chain couples TRDV2 to TRDJ3, with a tentative D call TRDD3 (5 bases). Germline CDR1 is GEAIGNYY and CDR2 is EKD. This CDR3 has 17 amino acids. This chain's CDR3 is CACDTASIPWDTRQMFF. In nucleotides, the CDR3 is TGCGCCTGTGACACCGCCTCGATACCCTGGGACACCCGACAGATGTTTTTC.

This clone was detected a few times. A much bigger clone sits one base away, suggesting this may be a read error. The same CDR3 arises from other DNA sequences in this sample as well. J is TRDJ3 and V is TRDV2, with 12 bases identical to TRDD3. Germline assignment: CDR1 GEAIGNYY and CDR2 EKD. After removal of 3 bases from V and 0 bases from J, the junction contained 8 bases not matched to a gene. The CDR3 is 20 residues long. The CDR3 spells CACDLTGGYPSSWDTRQMFF. In DNA form, the CDR3 reads TGTGCCTGTGACCTCACTGGGGGATACCCGAGCTCCTGGGACACCCGACAGATGTTTTTC.

Comments on this clone: A read error may account for a junction end that differs from germline. The sample carries other DNA sequences with the same CDR3. This chain joins TRDV2 and TRDJ3; 10 bases line up with TRDD3. Germline CDR1 GEAIGNYY, CDR2 EKD. The CDR3 sequence is 19 residues long. CDR3 sequence (DNA): TGTGCCTGCGACACCGGGGGATACGGGAGCTCCTGGGACACCCGACAGATGTTCTTC. Translating it yields CACDTGGYGSSWDTRQMFF.

This clone was observed a few times. With only one base between it and a far larger clone, this is likely a read error. Distinct nucleotide sequences in the sample also encode this CDR3. CDR3 residues: CACDLLGDISWDTRQMFF. CDR3 DNA: TGTGCCTGTGATCTGCTGGGGGATATTTCCTGGGACACCCGACAGATGTTTTTC. The genes are TRDV2 and TRDJ3; 10 bases line up with TRDD3. The CDR3 runs 18 residues. From germline, CDR1 is GEAIGNYY and CDR2 EKD. Losses at the gene ends were 4 bases for V and 1 base for J; bases not matched to a gene: 6.

For this clone: The TCRdb record carries a much larger clone's protein, which differs from this DNA's translation at residue 14; a read error is the likely cause, and the protein listed here is the DNA translation. This chain uses TRDV2 with TRDJ3; weak D call: TRDD3 (5 bases). Germline V gives CDR1 GEAIGNYY, CDR2 EKD. The length of the CDR3 is 16 residues. As DNA, the CDR3 is TGTGCCTGTGACACGGTTGGCTCCTGGGACACCCGACAGTTGTTTTTC. Translation: CACDTVGSWDTRQLFF.

Concerning this clone: TCRdb's protein, taken from a much larger clone, differs from this DNA's translation at residue 3, likely owing to a read error; the protein displayed comes from the DNA. This sequence joins TRDV2 and TRDJ1; 12 nucleotides align to TRDD3. Trimming removed 8 bases from V and 4 bases from J; junction bases left unmatched: 13. CDR3 length: 16 residues. Germline V CDR1 and CDR2: GEAIGNYY, EKD. The CDR3 protein is CAYDVLGDTYDDKLIF. The CDR3 DNA is TGTGCCTATGATGTACTGGGGGATACTTATGACGATAAACTCATCTTT.

Points on this clone: TCRdb lists the protein of a much larger clone for this DNA, which differs at residue 8, so this is likely a read error; the protein given here is translated from the DNA itself. J is TRDJ3 and V is TRDV2; 8 bases map to TRDD3. CDR1 is GEAIGNYY, CDR2 EKD, per germline. CDR3 length equals 19 residues. V shed 3 bases, J shed 0 bases, and the junction held 9 bases outside the gene matches. CDR3 bases: TGTGCCTGTGACCCCGCGGGGGATATTAGCTCCTGGGACACCCGACAGATGTTTTTC. This translates into CACDPAGDISSWDTRQMFF.

A few counts support this clone. The protein held in TCRdb is that of a much larger clone and does not match this DNA's translation at residue 8, likely because of a read error; the protein shown is translated from the DNA. The CDR3 loop reads CACDVLGHTLTAQLFF. As DNA, the CDR3 is TGTGCCTGTGACGTACTGGGGCATACTTTGACAGCACAACTCTTCTTT. The V call is TRDV2, the J call TRDJ2; 7 bases match TRDD3. Per germline, CDR1 GEAIGNYY and CDR2 EKD. The trim removed 3 bases at V and 0 bases at J, leaving 6 bases unmatched. The CDR3 extends over 16 amino acids.

This clone is categorized as medium-sized. Different DNA sequences within this sample yield the same CDR3. The chain couples TRDV2 to TRDJ3; 12 bases agree with TRDD3. The CDR3 consists of 22 residues. Germline trimming cut 3 bases from V and 3 bases from J; bases unmatched to any gene: 17. The germline V gene encodes CDR1 GEAIGNYY and CDR2 EKD. Written as DNA, the CDR3 is TGTGCCTGTGACTCTGTACTGGGGGATACAACCGTGGAGGACTGGGACACCCGACAGATGTTTTTC. Protein product: CACDSVLGDTTVEDWDTRQMFF.